The source of this TCR beta chain is a study of OX40 agonist ivuxolimab in advanced cancers. Context from the whole study: Ivuxolimab was an agonistic, fully human IgG2 monoclonal antibody directed against OX40 (CD134), a costimulatory receptor. Intravenous ivuxolimab was administered to patients every 2 weeks at six dose levels: 0.01, 0.1, 0.3, 1.5, 3 and 10 mg/kg. Of the approximately 53 patients in dose escalation, 19 had hepatocellular carcinoma, roughly 15 had melanoma, 9 had renal cell carcinoma and 9 had head and neck cancer. In the dose-escalation cohort, roughly 80% of patients were male, and the mean age was approximately 60 years, with a range of about 23 to 80. Patients were allowed to have had prior anti-PD-1, anti-PD-L1 or anti-CTLA-4 therapy, and roughly 40% of the dose-escalation patients had been treated with checkpoint inhibitors. Three dose-escalation patients achieved partial responses, one with hepatocellular carcinoma and two with cutaneous melanoma. The purpose of peripheral TCRbeta sequencing was to test whether ivuxolimab changed TCR sequence diversity and led to clonal T-cell expansion. The monotherapy dose-escalation portion (N ≈ 56 patients) of the phase I ivuxolimab trial is reported in the paper. Here is what the overall study found, with its caveats: At doses of 0.1 to 3.0 mg/kg, clonal expansion of both CD4+ and CD8+ T cells in blood was seen between baseline and week 6. Which antigens the clonally expanded peripheral T cells were specific for was not determined. In the 0.1-3.0 mg/kg groups, partial responders had among the lowest normalized peripheral clonal expansion, particularly in CD8+ T cells. Low levels of normalized T-cell clonal expansion were also seen in some patients who did not respond. After ivuxolimab, expanded clones were on average more numerous among CD8+ T cells than among CD4+ T cells.

Genomic DNA was isolated from the sorted cells so that the TCRbeta CDR3 region could be sequenced. The immunoSEQ Assay was used for sequencing of TCRbeta CDR3 regions. TCRdb stores this immuneACCESS table with in-frame sequences only. Part of the clones is absent; in the studies checked, under half of the shortfall reflects unresolved V genes, and no reason is known for the rest. Within this sample are some 62,000 clones, with 60% to 85% of them counted one time only. The ten top clones hold approximately 10% of the sample. Patients with autoimmune disease history or receiving systemic immunosuppression were excluded from the trial. Peripheral blood for TCR sequencing was collected from all dose cohorts at baseline, on cycle 4 day 1, and on cycle 7 day 1. The samples were drawn from a first-in-human, open-label, multicenter phase I dose-escalation trial of ivuxolimab. Adults with locally advanced or metastatic melanoma, renal cell, hepatocellular, or head and neck squamous cell carcinoma were enrolled in the trial. Before TCR sequencing, CD4+ and CD8+ T cells were separately sorted from peripheral blood.

Note on this clone: This receptor's antigen is unknown. No base qualities exist here, and no much larger clone lies one base off it.

Trimming takes 2 bases off V and 5 bases off J; junction bases not matched to a gene: 3. For CDR1 and CDR2, the germline V gene lists SGHVS and FQNEAQ. The cysteine opens and the phenylalanine closes a CDR3 of 15 amino acids. CDR3 DNA only is kept here, 45 bases in frame from base 1. The sample here was CD4+ or CD8+ T cells sorted from blood, taken in a trial of the OX40 agonist ivuxolimab. This receptor chain uses TRBV7-8 and TRBJ2-1; TRBD2 agrees with 10 junctional bases. The receptor comes from an adult with an advanced solid tumor such as melanoma, head and neck, liver or kidney cancer. The bases are TGTGCCAGCAGCTTATGGACTAGCGGAAACAATGAGCAGTTCTTC. It is translated as CASSLWTSGNNEQFF.